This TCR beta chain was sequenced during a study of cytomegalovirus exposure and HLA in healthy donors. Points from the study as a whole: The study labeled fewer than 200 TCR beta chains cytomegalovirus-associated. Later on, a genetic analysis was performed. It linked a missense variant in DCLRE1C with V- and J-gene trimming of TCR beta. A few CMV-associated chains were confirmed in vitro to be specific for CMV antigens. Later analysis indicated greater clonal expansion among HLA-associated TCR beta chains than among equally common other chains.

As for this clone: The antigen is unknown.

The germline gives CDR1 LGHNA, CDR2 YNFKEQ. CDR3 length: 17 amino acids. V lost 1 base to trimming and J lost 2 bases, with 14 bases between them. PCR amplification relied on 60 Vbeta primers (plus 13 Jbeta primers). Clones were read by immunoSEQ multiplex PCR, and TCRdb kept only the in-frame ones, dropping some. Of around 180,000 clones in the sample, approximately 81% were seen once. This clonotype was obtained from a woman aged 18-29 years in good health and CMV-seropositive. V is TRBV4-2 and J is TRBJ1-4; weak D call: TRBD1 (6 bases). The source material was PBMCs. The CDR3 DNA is TGTGCCAGCAGCCAAGGTCCGCTCAGGGGTACTAATGAAAAACTGTTTTTT. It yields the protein CASSQGPLRGTNEKLFF.